This T cell receptor beta chain was captured by sequencing in a study of CD8+ T cells in alopecia areata (dated by TCRdb to 2017 to 2018). About the investigation overall: The treated patients, all with moderate-to-severe alopecia areata, were enrolled in an open-label pilot trial of oral tofacitinib given at 5 to 10 mg twice daily. Tofacitinib was administered for 6 to 18 months, and 6 months of follow-up off drug were then conducted to assess delayed response and recurrence. In both human patients and the C3H/HeJ mouse model, the study applied high-throughput TCRbeta sequencing to look at T cell clonal expansion in alopecia areata. On the human side, TCRbeta sequencing was run on scalp tissue and on sorted CD4+ and CD8+ peripheral blood T cells from healthy controls and from alopecia areata patients with either patchy or totalis/universalis disease. Tofacitinib-treated patients had biopsies at baseline and at 4 and 24 weeks of treatment, with a later scalp biopsy in several patients. Scalp clonality was compared across normal scalp (n=4), patchy alopecia areata scalp (n=8), and alopecia totalis/universalis scalp (n=8). The RNA source kit depended on sample type: the PAXgene miRNA kit for fixed scalp, the miRNeasy kit for PBMCs, and the RNeasy kit for mouse skin. immunoSEQ multiplex PCR using 35 Vbeta forward primers and 13 Jbeta reverse primers was used to amplify TCRbeta CDR3 regions. Overall results and qualifications from the work: Compared with normal scalp, lesional scalp had higher clonality and more expanded CD8+ clones, particularly in alopecia totalis/universalis, a pattern that suggests antigenic drive. Unlike mouse skin, which is dominated by gammadelta T cells, normal human skin has resident alphabeta T cells that are also sequenced, and this complicates analysis of the scalp TCR repertoire. Compared with mice, TCR sequences shared between patients were less clear, possibly partly because of HLA diversity across the patient population.

The library was prepared using the immunoSEQ multiplex PCR assay. RNA was extracted from all samples and reverse transcribed into cDNA, which served as template for TCR sequencing. First-strand cDNA was synthesized with SuperScript III using a 2:1 mix of oligo-dT and random hexamers. A synthetic immune receptor repertoire was used to assess amplification bias, and residual bias was removed computationally. In the authors' own workflow: Raw reads were preprocessed to remove errors, and CDR3 was defined according to IMGT conventions as the region from the conserved cysteine to phenylalanine. Clonality was calculated as 1 minus Shannon entropy normalized by log2 of the number of productive unique TCRs. Whether scalp clones were CD4 or CD8 was inferred by matching scalp TCRbeta sequences against CD4 and CD8 repertoires sorted from blood. TCRdb limited this immuneACCESS table to in-frame rearrangements with V and J called. A share of clones is missing; checked studies link under half to unresolved V genes, and the rest is unexplained. For V, J and clone size, that table is used; D and trimming come from the DNA. The sample table holds about 130,000 clones, of which about 60% were seen once. In total, the top ten clones hold around 6% of the sample.

Between the V and J ends, shortened by 4 bases and 0 bases respectively, the junction contains 9 bases. The CDR3 sequence holds 13 residues, the cysteine and phenylalanine included. Just CDR3 DNA is preserved here, 39 bases in frame from base 1. CDR1 and CDR2 are drawn from the germline V gene: SQVTM, ANQGSEA. The time point label, as the study defines it: baseline before oral tofacitinib. From alopecia areata patients, peripheral blood was collected along with lesional scalp punch biopsies. After PBMCs were isolated by density centrifugation and stained for CD3, CD4 and CD8, a FACSAria was used to sort CD4+ and CD8+ T cells. This clone has a handful of counts. Its target antigen remains unknown. No qualities accompany the bases; no much larger clone lies one base away. Within the sample, other DNA sequences also encode this same CDR3.

The sequence came from a human donor with alopecia areata. The sequence joins TRBV29-1 to TRBJ1-1; no D gene call is confident. Sequences were derived from CD4+ T cells sorted from blood, sampled at week 0. Here the CDR3 is given as CSVANRLNTEAFF. Here is the DNA: TGCAGCGTTGCAAACAGATTGAACACTGAAGCTTTCTTT.